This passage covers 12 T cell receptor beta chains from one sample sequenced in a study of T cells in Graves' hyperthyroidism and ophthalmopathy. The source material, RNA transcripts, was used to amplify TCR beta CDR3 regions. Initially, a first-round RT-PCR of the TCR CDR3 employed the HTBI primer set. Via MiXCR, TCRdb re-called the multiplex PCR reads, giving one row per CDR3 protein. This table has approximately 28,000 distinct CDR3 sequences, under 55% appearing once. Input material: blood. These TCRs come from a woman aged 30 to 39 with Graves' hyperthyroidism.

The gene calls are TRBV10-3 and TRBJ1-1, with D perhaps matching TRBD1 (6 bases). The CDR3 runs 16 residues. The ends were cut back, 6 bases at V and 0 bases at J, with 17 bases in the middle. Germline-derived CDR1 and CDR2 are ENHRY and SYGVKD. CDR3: CAIRGWGQSMNTEAFF. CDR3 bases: TGTGCCATCAGGGGTTGGGGGCAAAGCATGAACACTGAAGCTTTCTTT.

CDR3 nucleotides: TGCGCCAGCAGCCTGTACGGAGACACCGGGGAGCTGTTTTTT. Translation gives CASSLYGDTGELFF. The rearrangement links TRBV5-1 to TRBJ2-2; D ambiguous. V lost 4 bases to trimming and J lost 3 bases, with 10 bases between them. This CDR3 has 14 amino acids. Germline V gives CDR1 SGHRS, CDR2 YFSETQ.

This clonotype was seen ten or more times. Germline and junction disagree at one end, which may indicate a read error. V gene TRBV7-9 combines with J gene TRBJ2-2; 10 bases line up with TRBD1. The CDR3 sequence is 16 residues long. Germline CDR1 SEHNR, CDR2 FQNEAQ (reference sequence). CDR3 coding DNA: TGTGCCTGCAGCCTACGGGACAGGGGTTCGACCGGGGAGCTGTTTTTT. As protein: CACSLRDRGSTGELFF.

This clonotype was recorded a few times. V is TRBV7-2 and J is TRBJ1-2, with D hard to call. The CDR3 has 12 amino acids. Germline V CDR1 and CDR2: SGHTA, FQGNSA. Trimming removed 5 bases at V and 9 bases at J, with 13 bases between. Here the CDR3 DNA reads TGTGCCAGCAGCCGACAAGACGAGAGCTACACCTTC. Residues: CASSRQDESYTF.

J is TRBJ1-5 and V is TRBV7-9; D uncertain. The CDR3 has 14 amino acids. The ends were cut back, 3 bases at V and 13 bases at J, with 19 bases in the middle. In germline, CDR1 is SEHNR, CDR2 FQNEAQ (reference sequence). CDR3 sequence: CASSLSSGSNEQHF. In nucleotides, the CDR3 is TGTGCCAGCAGCTTGAGTAGCGGGAGCAATGAGCAGCATTTT.

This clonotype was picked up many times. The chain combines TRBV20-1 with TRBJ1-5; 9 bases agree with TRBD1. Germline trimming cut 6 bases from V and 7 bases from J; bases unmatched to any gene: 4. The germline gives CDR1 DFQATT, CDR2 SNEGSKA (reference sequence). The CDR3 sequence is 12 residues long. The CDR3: CSARTGEQPQHF. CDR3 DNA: TGCAGTGCCCGGACAGGGGAACAGCCCCAGCATTTT.

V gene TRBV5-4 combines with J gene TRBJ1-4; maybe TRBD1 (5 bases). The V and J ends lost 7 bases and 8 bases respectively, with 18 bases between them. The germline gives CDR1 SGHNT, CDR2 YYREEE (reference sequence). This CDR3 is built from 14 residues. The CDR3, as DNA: TGTGCCAGCGCGAACTTGGGGGGAGAGGAAAAACTGTTTTTT. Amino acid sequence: CASANLGGEEKLFF.

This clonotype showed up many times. CDR3 amino acids: CASSQRGTGTQYF. The CDR3 nucleotides are TGTGCCAGCAGCCAAAGAGGGACGGGGACCCAGTACTTC. The rearrangement joins TRBV14 to TRBJ2-5, with D perhaps assigned TRBD1 or TRBD2 (5 bases each). Germline V gene lookup returns CDR1 SGHDN and CDR2 FVKESK. V lost 2 bases and J lost 7, with 11 bases in between. This CDR3 is 13 amino acids long.

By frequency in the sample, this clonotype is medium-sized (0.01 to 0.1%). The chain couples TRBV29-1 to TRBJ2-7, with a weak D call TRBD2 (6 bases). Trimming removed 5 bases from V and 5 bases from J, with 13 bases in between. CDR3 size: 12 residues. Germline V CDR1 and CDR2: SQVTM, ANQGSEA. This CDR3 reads CSVLWRVNEQYF. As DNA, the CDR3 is TGCAGCGTTTTATGGAGGGTCAACGAGCAGTACTTC.

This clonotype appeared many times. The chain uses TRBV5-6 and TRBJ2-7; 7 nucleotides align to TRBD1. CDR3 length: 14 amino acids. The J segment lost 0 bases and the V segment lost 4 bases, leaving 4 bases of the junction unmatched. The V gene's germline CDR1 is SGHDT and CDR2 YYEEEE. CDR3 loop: CASSLTGTSYEQYF. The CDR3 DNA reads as TGTGCCAGCAGCCTGACAGGGACCTCCTACGAGCAGTACTTC. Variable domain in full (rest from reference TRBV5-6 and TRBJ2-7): DAGVTQSPTHLIKTRGQQVTLRCSPKSGHDTVSWYQQALGQGPQFIFQYYEEEERQRGNFPDRFSGHQFPNYSSELNVNALLLGDSALYLCASSLTGTSYEQYFGPGTRLTVT.

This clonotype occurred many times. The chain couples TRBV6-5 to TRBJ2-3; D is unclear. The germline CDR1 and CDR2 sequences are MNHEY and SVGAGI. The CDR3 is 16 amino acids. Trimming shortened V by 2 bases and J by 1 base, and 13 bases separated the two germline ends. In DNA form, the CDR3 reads TGTGCCAGCAGTTACGGCCGGGTGTTGGGCACAGATACGCAGTATTTT. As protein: CASSYGRVLGTDTQYF.

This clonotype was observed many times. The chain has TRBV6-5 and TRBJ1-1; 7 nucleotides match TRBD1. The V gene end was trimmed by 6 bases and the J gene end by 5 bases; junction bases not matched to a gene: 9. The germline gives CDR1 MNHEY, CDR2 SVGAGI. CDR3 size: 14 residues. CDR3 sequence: CASRPGQVWTEAFF. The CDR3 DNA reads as TGTGCCAGCAGACCAGGACAGGTTTGGACTGAAGCTTTCTTT.